The 18 T cell receptor beta chains below were found in one sample sequenced in a study of early T cells in non-severe SARS-CoV-2 infection. Each CDR3 protein gets one entry after TCRdb re-called the 5' RACE reads with MiXCR. Altogether under 45,000 distinct CDR3 sequences are present, 7.5% to 9% being singletons, with the ten largest covering around 11%. The source was whole blood, collected at baseline. All receptors come from an adult who was a healthcare worker with PCR-confirmed SARS-CoV-2 infection or an uninfected control (not recorded which).

This clonotype appeared a few times. The chain has TRBV19 and TRBJ1-2, with 9 bases lining up with TRBD1. Germline CDR1 and CDR2: LNHDA and SQIVND (reference sequence). The CDR3 has 13 residues. Losses at the gene ends were 10 bases for V and 6 bases for J; bases not matched to a gene: 9. The CDR3 reads CATRDRVGDGYTF. CDR3 bases: TGTGCCACCCGGGACAGGGTGGGAGATGGCTACACCTTC.

This clonotype was picked up a small number of times. This chain joins TRBV25-1 and TRBJ2-7, with no clear D. This CDR3 has 15 amino acids. The ends were cut back, 8 bases at V and 0 bases at J, with 17 bases in the middle. Germline CDR1 reads MGHDK; CDR2 reads SYGVNS. The CDR3 nucleotides are TGTGCCAGCGGAATAAAGGGTTATAGCTCCTACGAGCAGTACTTC. It translates to CASGIKGYSSYEQYF.

The chain links TRBV6-2 or TRBV6-3 to TRBJ1-1; TRBD1 agrees at 9 bases. Germline CDR1 reads MNHEY; CDR2 reads SVGEGT. The CDR3 runs 13 residues. Trimming at V came to 9 bases and at J to 1 base, leaving 3 bases not matched to a gene. The CDR3 is CASYRGRNTEAFF. The CDR3 nucleotides are TGTGCCAGTTACAGGGGGCGGAACACTGAAGCTTTCTTT.

This clonotype was seen a handful of times. The rearrangement joins TRBV29-1 to TRBJ1-1; no clear D. With 5 bases removed from V and 2 bases from J, the gap between germline ends came to 15 bases. The germline gives CDR1 SQVTM, CDR2 ANQGSEA. CDR3 length equals 14 residues. This chain's CDR3 is CSVLLRYGNTEAFF. In nucleotides, the CDR3 is TGCAGCGTTCTCCTTAGATACGGAAACACTGAAGCTTTCTTT.

This clonotype was observed a few times. V and J are TRBV27 and TRBJ1-1; D unclear. The ends were cut back, 4 bases at V and 1 base at J, with 10 bases in the middle. Germline values: CDR1 MNHEY, CDR2 SMNVEV (reference sequence). The CDR3 extends over 14 amino acids. CDR3 sequence reads: CASSSRPSNTEAFF. The CDR3 DNA sequence: TGTGCCAGCAGTTCTCGACCGTCGAACACTGAAGCTTTCTTT.

J is TRBJ1-2 and V is TRBV12-3 or TRBV12-4; 8 nucleotides align to TRBD1. This CDR3 is built from 13 residues. Losses at the gene ends were 1 base for V and 7 bases for J; bases not matched to a gene: 2. CDR3 bases: TGTGCCAGCAGTTTAGAGACAGGGGTTGGCTACACCTTC. Its protein is CASSLETGVGYTF.

This chain uses TRBV2 with TRBJ2-1; 12 bases match TRBD1. Germline CDR1 is SNHLY and CDR2 is FYNNEI. The CDR3 is 13 amino acids. The J segment lost 5 bases and the V segment lost 9 bases, leaving 2 bases of the junction unmatched. The CDR3 loop is CARRDRGHNEQFF. The CDR3 nucleotides are TGTGCCAGACGGGACAGGGGGCACAATGAGCAGTTCTTC.

This clonotype was seen a handful of times. The CDR3 spells CASSTVGGVEPQHF. For the CDR3, the DNA is TGTGCCAGCAGCACCGTGGGGGGGGTTGAGCCCCAGCATTTT. J is TRBJ1-5 and V is TRBV7-2; TRBD1 might be the D (5 bases). CDR3 size: 14 residues. V lost 5 bases to trimming and J lost 8 bases, with 16 bases between them. Germline CDR1 and CDR2: SGHTA and FQGNSA. The complete variable domain, with remaining parts taken from reference TRBV7-2 and TRBJ1-5, reads GAGVSQSPSNKVTEKGKDVELRCDPISGHTALYWYRQSLGQGLEFLIYFQGNSAPDKSGLPSDRFSAERTGGSVSTLTIQRTQQEDSAVYLCASSTVGGVEPQHFGDGTRLSIL.

The chain links TRBV5-1 to TRBJ2-7; tentative D call: TRBD2 (6 bases). Trimming took 4 bases from V and 2 from J, leaving 16 bases between them. This CDR3 has 15 amino acids. Germline V lookup: CDR1 SGHRS, CDR2 YFSETQ. The CDR3 region has the DNA TGCGCCAGCAGCACCGGGGGTGTGCATACCTACGAGCAGTACTTC. It specifies CASSTGGVHTYEQYF.

This clonotype came up a few times. This chain uses TRBV25-1 with TRBJ1-1, with 7 bases identical to TRBD1. After removal of 8 bases from V and 1 base from J, the junction contained 7 bases not matched to a gene. The CDR3 has 14 residues. Germline CDR1 reads MGHDK; CDR2 reads SYGVNS. The CDR3 DNA sequence: TGTGCCAGCCGAGAGGGGGCTGCGAACACTGAAGCTTTCTTT. Protein sequence: CASREGAANTEAFF.

The table lists this clonotype with many counts. This CDR3 is CASSSPMDTEAFF. The CDR3, as DNA: TGTGCCAGCAGCTCCCCGATGGACACTGAAGCTTTCTTT. The chain has TRBV7-2 and TRBJ1-1, with D unclear. Germline loops: CDR1 SGHTA, CDR2 FQGNSA. The CDR3 has 13 amino acids. V lost 4 bases to trimming and J lost 3 bases, with 9 bases between them.

There are many counts of this clonotype. The V call is TRBV12-3 or TRBV12-4, the J call TRBJ1-2, with TRBD1 matching 9 bases. The CDR3 has 15 residues. V was clipped by 5 bases and J by 6 bases; unmatched bases: 10. CDR3 nucleotides: TGTGCCAGCAGTGAGTCCGGGACAGGGAAGCATGGCTACACCTTC. Amino acid sequence: CASSESGTGKHGYTF.

Notes on this clonotype: The junction departs from germline at one end; a sequencing error may be responsible. V is TRBV29-1 and J is TRBJ2-5; 13 nucleotides align to TRBD2. Germline-derived CDR1 and CDR2 are SQVTM and ANQGSEA. The CDR3 is made up of 14 amino acids. The CDR3 region is CGVARTSGRETQYF. DNA for the CDR3: TGCGGCGTTGCTAGGACTAGCGGGAGAGAGACCCAGTACTTC.

This clonotype was seen many times. The chain uses TRBV6-5 and TRBJ2-7; TRBD2 is a possible D gene (5 bases). This CDR3 is built from 14 residues. Deletions cut 6 bases from V and 0 bases from J, with 12 bases between. Germline CDR1 and CDR2: MNHEY and SVGAGI. The DNA of the CDR3 is TGTGCCAGCAGCCGGACTGAGAGCTCCTACGAGCAGTACTTC. Translation gives CASSRTESSYEQYF.

This clonotype has more than one count but fewer than ten. The chain combines TRBV7-6 with TRBJ2-5, with 11 bases lining up with TRBD1. V trimming: 3 bases; J trimming: 10 bases; junction bases outside the gene matches: 10. Germline CDR1 SGHVS, CDR2 FNYEAQ. There are 15 residues in the CDR3. This CDR3 reads CASSFGQGALGGQYF. The CDR3 coding sequence is TGTGCCAGCAGCTTCGGACAGGGGGCCCTGGGCGGCCAGTACTTC.

This clonotype has a handful of counts. This chain connects TRBV4-3 to TRBJ2-3; D is uncertain. The length of the CDR3 is 15 residues. V was cut by 1 base and J by 0 bases, with 8 bases left in between. The germline V gene has CDR1 LGHNA and CDR2 YSLEER. The CDR3 here is CASSQAGSSTDTQYF. The DNA of the CDR3 is TGCGCCAGCAGCCAAGCAGGATCTAGCACAGATACGCAGTATTTT.

This clonotype was detected only a few times. This rearrangement joins TRBV20-1 to TRBJ2-5; D may match TRBD1 or TRBD2 (5 bases each). Germline V gives CDR1 DFQATT, CDR2 SNEGSKA (reference sequence). With 2 bases removed from V and 3 bases from J, the gap between germline ends came to 13 bases. The CDR3 has 14 residues. As DNA, the CDR3 is TGCAGTGCTAGATCTGGGACGGTCGAAGAGACCCAGTACTTC. Protein: CSARSGTVEETQYF.

This clonotype was detected ten times or more. The chain is built from TRBV21-1 and TRBJ2-1; the table's D call of TRBD1 was not tested on the DNA. TRBV21-1 is an annotated pseudogene. CDR3 length equals 15 residues. This CDR3 is CASGDRSFAYNEQFF. The CDR3 nucleotides are TGTGCCAGCGGAGACAGGAGCTTCGCCTACAATGAGCAGTTCTTC.